This TCR beta chain was sequenced in a study of blood T cell repertoires in COVID-19. Across the whole study: T cells, B-cell-depleted T cells, or PBMCs supplied cDNA or gDNA.

Libraries were prepared by immunoSEQ multiplex PCR; TCRdb keeps only in-frame clonotypes and omits some of them. This table has 120,000 to 150,000 clones, nearly 85% appearing once. Self-reported history from a screening survey and questionnaire set each donor's cohort. This sequence originates from a man aged 50-59 years in a cohort exposed to, infected with or recovered from COVID-19 (not recorded which). Sequenced material: PBMCs or T cells enriched from blood (not recorded which).

The CDR3 sequence is CAISEMGGGPYEQYF. The DNA for the CDR3 is TGTGCCATCAGTGAGATGGGCGGGGGGCCCTACGAGCAGTACTTC. This chain connects TRBV10-3 to TRBJ2-7, with 8 bases fitting TRBD2. V was clipped by 2 bases and J by 2 bases; unmatched bases: 5. CDR3 length: 15 residues. Germline values: CDR1 ENHRY, CDR2 SYGVKD.